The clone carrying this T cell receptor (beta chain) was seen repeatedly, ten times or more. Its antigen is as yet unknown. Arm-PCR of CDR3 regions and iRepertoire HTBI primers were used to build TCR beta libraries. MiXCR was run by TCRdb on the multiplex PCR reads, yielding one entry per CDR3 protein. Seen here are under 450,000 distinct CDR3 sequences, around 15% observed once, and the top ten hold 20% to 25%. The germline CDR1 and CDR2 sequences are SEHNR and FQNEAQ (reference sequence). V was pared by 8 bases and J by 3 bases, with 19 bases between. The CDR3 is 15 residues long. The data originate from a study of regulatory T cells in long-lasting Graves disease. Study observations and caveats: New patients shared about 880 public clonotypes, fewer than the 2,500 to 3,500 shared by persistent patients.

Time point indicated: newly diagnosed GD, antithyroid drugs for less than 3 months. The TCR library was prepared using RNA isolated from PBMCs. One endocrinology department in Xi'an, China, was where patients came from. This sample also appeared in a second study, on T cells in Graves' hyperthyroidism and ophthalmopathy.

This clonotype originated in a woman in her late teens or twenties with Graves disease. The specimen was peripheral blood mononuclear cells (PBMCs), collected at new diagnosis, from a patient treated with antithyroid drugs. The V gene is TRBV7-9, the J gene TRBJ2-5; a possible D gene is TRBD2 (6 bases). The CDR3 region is CASRRGGRTEETQYF. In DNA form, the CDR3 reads TGTGCCAGCCGCCGGGGAGGAAGGACGGAAGAGACCCAGTACTTC.